This T cell receptor (beta chain) derives from a study of T cells in Graves' hyperthyroidism and ophthalmopathy. The investigators amplified TCR beta CDR3 regions from RNA transcripts. The HTBI set primed first-round TCR CDR3 RT-PCR. TCRdb re-analysed the multiplex PCR reads in MiXCR, keeping a single row per CDR3 protein. The repertoire consists of 45,000 or so distinct CDR3 sequences, with around 49% occurring once and the leading ten covering approximately 30%. The sample holds one count of this clonotype. Mismatch with germline at one junction end may stem from a read error. Recently diagnosed hyperthyroidism of less than 2 months' duration affected patients aged 18 to 65. The CDR3 is 15 amino acids. Per the germline V gene, CDR1 is DFQATT and CDR2 is SNEGSKA (reference sequence).

The receptor's source is a woman aged 50 to 60 with Graves' hyperthyroidism. The sample comprised peripheral blood or thyroid tissue (not recorded which). The rearrangement joins TRBV20-1 to TRBJ2-1; 7 bases match TRBD2. The CDR3 protein is CSASQRDYKYNERFF. The CDR3 DNA reads TGCAGTGCTAGTCAGAGGGACTATAAGTACAATGAGCGGTTCTTC.